A selection of T cell receptor beta chains follows, all from one sample in a study of OX40 agonist ivuxolimab in advanced cancers. Generated by immunoSEQ multiplex PCR, the TCRdb table keeps only in-frame clones and is missing some. The data contain 20,000 to 25,000 clones, 88% of them singletons. The specimen was CD4+ or CD8+ T cells sorted from blood, collected in a trial of the OX40 agonist ivuxolimab. The receptor source for this set is an adult with an advanced solid tumor such as melanoma, head and neck, liver or kidney cancer. CDR3s include the opening cysteine and the closing phenylalanine or tryptophan. D genes are given only for firm matches. Size tells how often a clone was seen (once, few, many) or the class of an expanded clone, and some rows leave it out.

D	size	J	V	DNA	CDR3
-	-	TRBJ1-1	TRBV19	TGTGCCAGTAGTAATGGATACCCAGGGGTCATGACTGAAGCTTTCTTT	CASSNGYPGVMTEAFF
TRBD2	-	TRBJ2-1	TRBV14	TGTGCCAGCAGCCAAGATGATCGGGAGGGGGTCTACAATGAGCAGTTCTTC	CASSQDDREGVYNEQFF
-	-	TRBJ2-1	TRBV29-1	TGCAGCGTTGTAGGAACGGGCCAGGGGTTTGAGAATGAGCAGTTCTTC	CSVVGTGQGFENEQFF
TRBD2	-	TRBJ2-7	TRBV13	TGTGCCAGCAGCTTAGCTGCTAGCGGGGGGCCCATGGGCGAGCAGTACTTC	CASSLAASGGPMGEQYF
-	-	TRBJ2-1	TRBV11-2	TGTGCCAGCAGCCGTCAGCAGGGACCTTATGAGCAGTTCTTC	CASSRQQGPYEQFF
-	-	TRBJ2-1	TRBV4-1	TGCGCCAGCAGCCAAGTTAATATGCTCTCCTACAATGAGCAGTTCTTC	CASSQVNMLSYNEQFF
TRBD1	-	TRBJ2-7	TRBV6-5	TGTGCCAGCAGACAGGGGGCCTACGAGCAGTACTTC	CASRQGAYEQYF
TRBD1	-	TRBJ2-2	TRBV10-3	TGTGCCATCAAGGACGTCGGGACAGCTAACACCGGGGAGCTGTTTTTT	CAIKDVGTANTGELFF
-	-	TRBJ2-3	TRBV27	TGTGCCAGCAGTTCAATTTCGGGGACCACAGATACGCAGTATTTT	CASSSISGTTDTQYF
-	-	TRBJ1-1	TRBV6-6	TGTGCCAGCAGTTACGGGGATATGAACACTGAAGCTTTCTTT	CASSYGDMNTEAFF
-	-	TRBJ2-1	TRBV4-2	TGTGCCAGCAGCCAAGCCATTGGGGGATTTAATGAGCAGTTCTTC	CASSQAIGGFNEQFF
TRBD1	-	TRBJ1-1	TRBV27	TGTGCCAGCGGGTCAGGGGGCGTGGGCACTGAAGCTTTCTTT	CASGSGGVGTEAFF
-	-	TRBJ1-4	TRBV30	TGTGCCTGGACAGCTACGCTAGGTGAAAAACTGTTTTTT	CAWTATLGEKLFF
-	-	TRBJ1-4	TRBV6-1	TGTGCCTCCGGGGTGGGGCCTGCTACTAATGAAAAACTGTTTTTT	CASGVGPATNEKLFF
-	-	TRBJ2-5	TRBV28	TGTGCCAGCAGTTTAGGTAGTAGGAAGCAAGAGACCCAGTACTTC	CASSLGSRKQETQYF
-	-	TRBJ1-1	TRBV27	TGTGCCAGCACCGACCGGATGGGGAGGGGGTTTGAAGCTTTCTTT	CASTDRMGRGFEAFF
TRBD2	-	TRBJ2-7	TRBV27	TGTGCCAGCAGTTTAACTGCCGGGCGGGAGTTCCCCTACGAGCAGTACTTC	CASSLTAGREFPYEQYF
-	-	TRBJ2-7	TRBV5-5	TGTGCCAGCAGCTTCAGTCCGTACGAGCAGTACTTC	CASSFSPYEQYF
-	-	TRBJ1-1	TRBV5-3	TGTGCCAGAAGTCTTCCCACGGGGGGAACTGAAGCTTTCTTT	CARSLPTGGTEAFF
-	-	TRBJ2-3	TRBV21-1	TGTGCCAGCAGCAGGGGGACAGGGCACACAGATACGCAGTATTTT	CASSRGTGHTDTQYF
-	once	TRBJ2-7	TRBV5-1	TGCGCCAGCAGCTCGGACGGACGCTACGAGCAGTACTTC	CASSSDGRYEQYF
TRBD2	-	TRBJ2-7	TRBV6-5	TGTGCCAGCAGTTCTTCAGCGGGAGGCTCCTACGAGCAGTACTTC	CASSSSAGGSYEQYF
-	-	TRBJ1-1	TRBV9	TGTGCCAGCAGCGTAGCAGGACGGGGGGGTGAAGCTTTCTTT	CASSVAGRGGEAFF
-	-	TRBJ2-1	TRBV4-1	TGCGCCAGCAGCCAAGGACTATTGGGTGAGCAGTTCTTC	CASSQGLLGEQFF
-	once	TRBJ2-5	TRBV18	TGTGCCAGCTCACCAGGAGACAAAGAGACCCAGTACTTC	CASSPGDKETQYF
TRBD1	-	TRBJ2-3	TRBV9	TGTGCCAGCAGCGTTTGGGACAGGGCCGATACGCAGTATTTT	CASSVWDRADTQYF
TRBD2	-	TRBJ2-3	TRBV6-4	TGTGCCAGCAGTGACTCGTGGGAGGGGGATACGCAGTATTTT	CASSDSWEGDTQYF
-	-	TRBJ1-2	TRBV6-5	TGTGCCAGCAGCCGAGGGCGGAATGGCTACACCTTC	CASSRGRNGYTF
TRBD2	-	TRBJ2-3	TRBV19	TGTGCCAGTAGAAATCGTTGGACTAGCGGGGTCCCCACAGATACGCAGTATTTT	CASRNRWTSGVPTDTQYF
TRBD1	-	TRBJ1-1	TRBV5-1	TGCGCCAGCAGCTTGGAGCTACGAGGGACAGGGGTCACTGAAGCTTTCTTT	CASSLELRGTGVTEAFF
TRBD1	-	TRBJ2-7	TRBV7-8	TGTGCCAGCAGCGAACGGACAGGTCAATACGAGCAGTACTTC	CASSERTGQYEQYF
-	-	TRBJ1-2	TRBV27	TGTGCCAGCAGTTTATTGGGGAGCAGTGGCTACACCTTC	CASSLLGSSGYTF
TRBD1	-	TRBJ2-7	TRBV11-2	TGTGCCAGCGGGGGACAGATTACCTACGAGCAGTACTTC	CASGGQITYEQYF
-	once	TRBJ1-5	TRBV15	TGTGCCACCAGCATTTCCCGGGACAATGGACAGCCCCAGCATTTT	CATSISRDNGQPQHF
-	-	TRBJ2-1	TRBV19	TGTGCCAGTAGCACCCGACTAGACCCCATCAATGAGCAGTTCTTC	CASSTRLDPINEQFF
-	-	TRBJ1-1	TRBV4-1	TGCGCCAGCAGCCAACCCTGGACGGGGAAGACTGAAGCTTTCTTT	CASSQPWTGKTEAFF
-	-	TRBJ1-5	TRBV9	TGTGCCAGCAGCGTAGATGGGGGGCTAGGACAGCCCCAGCATTTT	CASSVDGGLGQPQHF
-	-	TRBJ2-7	TRBV11-2	TGTGCCAGCAGCTTAGTGACTGGGCAGTTCTACGAGCAGTACTTC	CASSLVTGQFYEQYF
-	-	TRBJ1-2	TRBV23-1	TGCGCCAGCAGTCAAATCTCCCCCCGGGGGGCCCATGGCTACACCTTC	CASSQISPRGAHGYTF
-	-	TRBJ1-1	TRBV29-1	TGCAGCGTTGAATTCCGGGGGACTGAAGCTTTCTTT	CSVEFRGTEAFF
TRBD2	-	TRBJ2-7	TRBV4-1	TGCGCCAGCAGCCAAGGGGAGGGCTACTACGAGCAGTACTTC	CASSQGEGYYEQYF
TRBD1	few	TRBJ2-7	TRBV14	TGTGCCAGCAGCCAAGCACAGGGGTACGAGCAGTACTTC	CASSQAQGYEQYF
TRBD1	-	TRBJ1-3	TRBV7-8	TGTGCCAGCAGCTCCCCCGGGACAGGGGATAACACCATATATTTT	CASSSPGTGDNTIYF
-	-	TRBJ2-7	TRBV27	TGTGCCAGCAGTGGAACCTCGGACCTGTACGAGCAGTACTTC	CASSGTSDLYEQYF
-	once	TRBJ2-3	TRBV7-9	TGTGCCAGCAGCTTGCCGACAGCTAGCACAGATACGCAGTATTTT	CASSLPTASTDTQYF
-	-	TRBJ2-1	TRBV15	TGTGCCACGCAGGCTAGCTCCTACAATGAGCAGTTCTTC	CATQASSYNEQFF
-	-	TRBJ2-1	TRBV5-6	TGTGCCAGCACCCCGGAGGACGGGAAAGGGGGAAATGAGCAGTTCTTC	CASTPEDGKGGNEQFF
TRBD2	-	TRBJ2-7	TRBV27	TGTGCCAGCTCAGCCGGGACTAGCGGCAGCTACGAGCAGTACTTC	CASSAGTSGSYEQYF
TRBD2	-	TRBJ2-7	TRBV6-6	TGTGCCAGCAGCTCGACTAGCGGGACCTCCTACGAGCAGTACTTC	CASSSTSGTSYEQYF
-	-	TRBJ2-7	TRBV5-5	TGTGCCAGCAGCCAGGGACATACCGACGAGCAGTACTTC	CASSQGHTDEQYF
-	-	TRBJ2-3	TRBV6-1	TGTGCCAGCAGTGTGACAGCAGCAGATACGCAGTATTTT	CASSVTAADTQYF
-	-	TRBJ2-1	TRBV23-1	TGCGCCACCCTACTCCGAGCGAGCGACCCCTACAATGAGCAGTTCTTC	CATLLRASDPYNEQFF
-	-	TRBJ1-2	TRBV4-1	TGCGCCAGCAGCCAAGAATTGGTCGGCTATGGCTACACCTTC	CASSQELVGYGYTF